This paragraph covers one T cell receptor beta chain sequence. No antigen is known for it. These data come from a study of neoadjuvant anti-PD-1 for oral cavity cancer. Study summary: Around day 43, patients without progression received a fourth nivolumab dose before surgery. Findings and caveats of the study: After neoadjuvant nivolumab, PBMC T cell clonality was significantly higher in non-responders than responders.

The time point is: after neoadjuvant nivolumab, at surgical resection. The method was immunoSEQ multiplex PCR; TCRdb's version includes in-frame clones alone and lacks a portion of them. The sample yields roughly 68,000 clones, about 90% seen once. CDR3 size: 13 residues. Deletions cut 2 bases from V and 5 bases from J, with 7 bases between. Germline CDR1 and CDR2: SGHAT and FQNNGV. Sample: PBMCs, taken after nivolumab (anti-PD-1) treatment. The source of this sequence is a person aged 35-79 years with oral cavity squamous cell carcinoma. This chain links TRBV11-2 with TRBJ2-1; D is unclear. This CDR3 is CASSLSAHNEQFF. The DNA for the CDR3 is TGTGCCAGCAGCTTATCCGCCCACAATGAGCAGTTCTTC.